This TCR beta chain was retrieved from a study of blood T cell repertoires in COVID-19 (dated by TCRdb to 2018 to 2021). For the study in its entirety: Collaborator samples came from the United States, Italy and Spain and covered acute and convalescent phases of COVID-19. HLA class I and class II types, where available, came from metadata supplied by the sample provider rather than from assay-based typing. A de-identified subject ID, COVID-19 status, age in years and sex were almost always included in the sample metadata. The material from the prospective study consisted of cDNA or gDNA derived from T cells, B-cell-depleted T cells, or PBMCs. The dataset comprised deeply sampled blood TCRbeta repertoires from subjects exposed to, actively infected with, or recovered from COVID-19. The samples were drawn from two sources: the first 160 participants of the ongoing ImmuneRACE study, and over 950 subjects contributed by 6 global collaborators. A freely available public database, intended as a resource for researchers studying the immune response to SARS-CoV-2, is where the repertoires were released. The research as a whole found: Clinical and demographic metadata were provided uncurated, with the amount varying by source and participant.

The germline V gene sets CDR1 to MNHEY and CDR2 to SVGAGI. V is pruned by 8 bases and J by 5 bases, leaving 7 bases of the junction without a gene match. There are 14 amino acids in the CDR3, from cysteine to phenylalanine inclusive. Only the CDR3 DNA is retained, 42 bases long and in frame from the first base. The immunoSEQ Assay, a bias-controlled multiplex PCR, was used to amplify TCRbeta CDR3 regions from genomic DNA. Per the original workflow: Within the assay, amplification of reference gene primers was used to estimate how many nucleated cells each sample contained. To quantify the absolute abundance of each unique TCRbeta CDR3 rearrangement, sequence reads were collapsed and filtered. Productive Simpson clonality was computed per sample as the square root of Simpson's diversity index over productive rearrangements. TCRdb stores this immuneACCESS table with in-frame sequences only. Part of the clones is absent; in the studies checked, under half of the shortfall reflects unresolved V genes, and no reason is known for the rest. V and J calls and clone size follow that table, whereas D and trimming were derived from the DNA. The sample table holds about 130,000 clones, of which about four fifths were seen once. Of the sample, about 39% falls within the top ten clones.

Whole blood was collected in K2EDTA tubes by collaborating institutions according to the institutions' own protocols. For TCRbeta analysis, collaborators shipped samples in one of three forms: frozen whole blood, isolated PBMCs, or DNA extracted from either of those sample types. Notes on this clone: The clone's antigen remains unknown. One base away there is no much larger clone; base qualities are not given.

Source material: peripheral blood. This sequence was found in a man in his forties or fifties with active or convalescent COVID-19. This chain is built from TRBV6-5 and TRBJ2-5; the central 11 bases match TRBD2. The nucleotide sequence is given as TGTGCCAGCGCTAGCGGGGGGCTCAGGGAGACCCAGTACTTC. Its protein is CASASGGLRETQYF.